This T cell receptor (beta chain) emerged from a study of PD-1 blockade in classical Hodgkin lymphoma. Every one of the patients relapsed after autologous stem cell transplantation (brentuximab vedotin exposure was variable). Magnetic depletion of non-target cells from thawed PBMCs yielded purified CD8+ T cells. Each best response was a complete response, a partial response or progressive disease. The CDR3 is 13 amino acids. Germline values: CDR1 SGDLS, CDR2 YYNGEE. Trimming pared 5 bases from V and 5 bases from J, leaving 10 bases between. Study-level points and caveats: Newly diagnosed patients reportedly had lower baseline TCR diversity than healthy donors. Nivolumab initiated under 1 year post-ASCT led to patient exclusion. With respect to the repertoire differences, their causes, possibly disease activity or prior therapy, remain undefined.

Produced via immunoSEQ multiplex PCR; TCRdb's table is partial and in-frame only. The sample contains approximately 4,500 clones, around 80% of which appear only once. Comment on this clone: Its cognate antigen is unknown.

The chain employs TRBV9 and TRBJ2-2; perhaps TRBD2 as D (6 bases). The source material was CD8+ T cells from blood, sampled at baseline. The clonotype comes from a human donor with classical Hodgkin lymphoma. The CDR3 DNA follows: TGTGCCAGCAGTTCCGGGGGTACCGGGGAGCTGTTTTTT. This encodes CASSSGGTGELFF.